Sequencing of this TCR beta chain was carried out in a study of cytomegalovirus exposure and HLA in healthy donors. It was with 60 Vbeta and 13 Jbeta primers that the PCR ran. Using immunoSEQ multiplex PCR, the repertoire was profiled, and TCRdb retains in-frame clones only, with some absent. This table has 150,000 or so clones, around three quarters appearing once. This CDR3 is built from 16 residues. V shed 5 bases, J shed 7 bases, and the junction held 14 bases outside the gene matches. The germline V gene has CDR1 MDHEN and CDR2 SYDVKM. What was sequenced was PBMCs. The receptor was derived from a male donor in good health and CMV-seropositive. The rearrangement uses TRBV28 and TRBJ1-3; 7 bases map to TRBD1. CDR3 region: CASSPTEQGRRNTIYF. The CDR3 DNA follows: TGTGCCAGCAGTCCTACTGAACAGGGGAGAAGGAACACCATATATTTT.